The following is a TCR beta chain sequence with its context. The data were taken from a study of OX40 agonist ivuxolimab in advanced cancers. Per germline, CDR1 SGHNT and CDR2 YENEEA. V gave up 0 bases and J gave up 0 bases; unmatched junction bases: 10. This CDR3 region has 19 residues. The protocol was immunoSEQ multiplex PCR, while the TCRdb copy is restricted to in-frame clones and leaves out a portion. The sample includes tens of thousands of clones, approximately 84% of them seen just once. The sequenced sample was CD4+ or CD8+ T cells sorted from blood, obtained in a trial of the OX40 agonist ivuxolimab. This chain links TRBV11-3 with TRBJ1-4, with TRBD1 matching 7 bases. This receptor was taken from an adult with an advanced solid tumor such as melanoma, head and neck, liver or kidney cancer. The CDR3 coding sequence is TGTGCCAGCAGCTTAGAACACCCCTGGGACAGATCAACTAATGAAAAACTGTTTTTT. It codes for CASSLEHPWDRSTNEKLFF.